The 10 T cell receptor beta chains given below trace back to one sample, sequenced in a study of glioma-infiltrating T cells after dendritic cell vaccination. The sample's time point: after dendritic cell vaccination, including at tumor progression/relapse. Clones were sequenced by immunoSEQ multiplex PCR, and TCRdb holds only the in-frame ones, with some missing. The data contain more than 55,000 clones, more than 75% of them singletons. This specimen was blood, taken after dendritic cell vaccination. The source is a human donor with glioblastoma.

This chain links TRBV9 with TRBJ1-1; 10 bases agree with TRBD1. This CDR3 has 14 residues. With V trimmed by 4 bases and J by 8 bases, 8 bases remained unmatched. Germline CDR1 is SGDLS and CDR2 is YYNGEE. The CDR3 protein is CASSPMGQGHEAFF. CDR3 sequence (DNA): TGTGCCAGCAGCCCGATGGGACAGGGGCACGAAGCTTTCTTT. Variable domain in full (rest from reference TRBV9 and TRBJ1-1): DSGVTQTPKHLITATGQRVTLRCSPRSGDLSVYWYQQSLDQGLQFLIQYYNGEERAKGNILERFSAQQFPDLHSELNLSSLELGDSALYFCASSPMGQGHEAFFGQGTRLTVV.

This chain connects TRBV7-9 to TRBJ2-3; 8 positions match TRBD1. Losses at the gene ends were 5 bases for V and 10 bases for J; bases not matched to a gene: 8. The CDR3 runs 13 residues. Germline V gene lookup returns CDR1 SEHNR and CDR2 FQNEAQ (reference sequence). The DNA for the CDR3 is TGTGCCAGCAGCCCCGGGGCAGGGGGCGCGCAGTATTTT. Translated, it gives CASSPGAGGAQYF.

The chain recombines TRBV5-4 with TRBJ2-3; 12 bases map to TRBD2. The CDR3 covers 16 residues. Unmatched junction bases numbered 2, after V lost 0 bases and J lost 3 bases. Germline values: CDR1 SGHNT, CDR2 YYREEE (reference sequence). CDR3: CASSLASGGVTDTQYF. The CDR3 coding sequence is TGTGCCAGCAGCTTGGCTAGCGGGGGGGTGACAGATACGCAGTATTTT.

The chain links TRBV5-4 to TRBJ1-2, with 9 bases matching TRBD1. V gave up 4 bases and J gave up 7 bases; unmatched junction bases: 8. Germline V gives CDR1 SGHNT, CDR2 YYREEE (reference sequence). The CDR3 has 14 amino acids. CDR3 sequence reads: CASSKQGAKGGYTF. DNA for the CDR3: TGTGCCAGCAGCAAACAGGGGGCGAAAGGTGGCTACACCTTC.

The chain combines TRBV11-1 with TRBJ2-5; 10 bases align to TRBD1. The V gene end was trimmed by 5 bases and the J gene end by 6 bases; junction bases not matched to a gene: 6. In germline, CDR1 is SGHAT, CDR2 FQDESV (reference sequence). The CDR3 length is 14 residues. The CDR3 sequence is CASSLTGGMQTQYF. For the CDR3, the DNA is TGTGCCAGCAGCCTGACAGGGGGCATGCAGACCCAGTACTTC.

The rearrangement links TRBV19 to TRBJ1-1, with 12 bases lining up with TRBD1. The CDR3 has 16 amino acids. Germline lookup yields CDR1 LNHDA and CDR2 SQIVND (reference sequence). The trim removed 4 bases at V and 9 bases at J, leaving 12 bases unmatched. The CDR3: CASSTGTGGRSLKAFF. The CDR3 nucleotides are TGTGCCAGTAGTACCGGGACAGGGGGCAGGAGCCTGAAAGCTTTCTTT.

CDR3 amino acids: CASSLDPGRKTQYF. The CDR3 DNA is TGTGCCAGCAGCCTTGATCCCGGGAGGAAGACCCAGTACTTC. The rearrangement links TRBV5-6 to TRBJ2-5; 7 positions match TRBD2. Germline-derived CDR1 and CDR2 are SGHDT and YYEEEE. This CDR3 contains 14 residues. The ends lost 4 bases at V and 6 bases at J; junction bases unmatched: 9.

Of note for this clone: Germline and junction disagree at one end, which may indicate a read error. The sample holds other DNA sequences that translate to the same CDR3. This rearrangement joins TRBV7-3 to TRBJ1-6; TRBD1 is a possible D gene (6 bases). Germline CDR1 is SGHTA and CDR2 is FQGTGA. The CDR3 has 17 residues. CDR3 sequence (DNA): TGTGCCAGCAGCTTAAGTCCCCGGGGGGCTGGTAATTCCCCCCTCCACTTT. This translates into CASSLSPRGAGNSPLHF.

CDR3 amino acids: CASSYPGQGTEKLFF. In DNA, the CDR3 is TGTGCCAGCAGCTATCCGGGACAGGGGACTGAAAAACTGTTTTTT. The chain couples TRBV11-2 to TRBJ1-4; TRBD1 matches 10 bases. V lost 4 bases to trimming and J lost 7 bases; unmatched junction nucleotides: 6. CDR3 length: 15 amino acids. The V gene's germline CDR1 is SGHAT and CDR2 FQNNGV.

V gene TRBV7-9 combines with J gene TRBJ1-3, with D possibly TRBD1 on 6 matching bases. The V end was cut by 0 bases, the J end by 0 bases, with 12 bases between. This CDR3 has 17 residues. Germline-derived CDR1 and CDR2 are SEHNR and FQNEAQ (reference sequence). The CDR3 spells CASSLAGTLYSGNTIYF. The CDR3 coding sequence is TGTGCCAGCAGCTTAGCGGGGACACTCTACTCTGGAAACACCATATATTTT.